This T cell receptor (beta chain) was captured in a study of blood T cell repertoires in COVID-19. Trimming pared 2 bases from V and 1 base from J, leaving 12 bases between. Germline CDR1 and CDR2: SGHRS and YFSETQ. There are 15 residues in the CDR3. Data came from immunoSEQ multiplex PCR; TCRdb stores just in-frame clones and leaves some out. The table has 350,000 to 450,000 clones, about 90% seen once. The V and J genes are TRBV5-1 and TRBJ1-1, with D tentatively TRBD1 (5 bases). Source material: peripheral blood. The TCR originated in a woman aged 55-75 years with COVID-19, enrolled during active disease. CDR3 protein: CASSFRVLTNTEAFF. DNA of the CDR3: TGCGCCAGCAGCTTCAGGGTACTCACGAACACTGAAGCTTTCTTT.